This TCR beta chain was obtained from a study of T cells after yellow fever vaccination. About the study: SMART-Seq v4 Ultra Low Input served to prepare low-cell-number fractions. Study outcomes and limitations: The presence of abundant clonotypes contaminating from the bulk population was possible in FACS-sorted repertoires. Post-booster samples contained most primary-vaccination clones (approximately 96% CD4, approximately 88% CD8). Researchers report a weaker secondary response that nonetheless peaked faster, day 5 versus 15.

CDR3 length: 18 amino acids. The V gene end was trimmed by 6 bases and the J gene end by 0 bases; junction bases not matched to a gene: 8. Looked up from germline, CDR1 is SGHTA and CDR2 is FQGTGA. TCRdb analysed the 5' RACE reads with MiXCR anew, one entry per CDR3 protein. The sample lists roughly 340,000 distinct CDR3 sequences, roughly 8.7% occurring once. For this clonotype: Its antigen is undetermined.

The starting material was PBMCs, obtained on the day of the first yellow fever vaccination. The chain combines TRBV7-3 with TRBJ2-4; 13 bases are a match to TRBD2. This TCR was recovered from a man younger than 35 who received the YFV17D yellow fever vaccine. The CDR3 DNA sequence: TGTGCCAGCAGTCCCGGACTAGCGGGGGTTCTAGCCAAAAACATTCAGTACTTC. This gives the protein CASSPGLAGVLAKNIQYF.